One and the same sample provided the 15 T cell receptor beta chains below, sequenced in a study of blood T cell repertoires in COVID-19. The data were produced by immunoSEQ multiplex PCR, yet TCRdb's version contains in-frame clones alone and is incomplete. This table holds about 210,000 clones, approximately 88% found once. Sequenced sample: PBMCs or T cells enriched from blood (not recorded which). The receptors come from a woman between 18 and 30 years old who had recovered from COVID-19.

The CDR3 spells CASSPGTEETQYF. CDR3 sequence (DNA): TGTGCCAGCAGCCCCGGGACAGAGGAGACCCAGTACTTC. This chain connects TRBV7-3 to TRBJ2-5, with 7 positions matching TRBD1. Germline CDR1 reads SGHTA; CDR2 reads FQGTGA. V shed 5 bases and J 5 bases; nucleotides not matched to a gene: 5. This CDR3 spans 13 amino acids.

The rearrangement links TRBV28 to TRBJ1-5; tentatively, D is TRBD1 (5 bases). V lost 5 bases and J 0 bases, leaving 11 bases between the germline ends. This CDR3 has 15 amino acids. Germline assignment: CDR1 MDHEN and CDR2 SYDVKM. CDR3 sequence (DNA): TGTGCCAGCAGTCCAGGACATCATAGCAATCAGCCCCAGCATTTT. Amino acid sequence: CASSPGHHSNQPQHF.

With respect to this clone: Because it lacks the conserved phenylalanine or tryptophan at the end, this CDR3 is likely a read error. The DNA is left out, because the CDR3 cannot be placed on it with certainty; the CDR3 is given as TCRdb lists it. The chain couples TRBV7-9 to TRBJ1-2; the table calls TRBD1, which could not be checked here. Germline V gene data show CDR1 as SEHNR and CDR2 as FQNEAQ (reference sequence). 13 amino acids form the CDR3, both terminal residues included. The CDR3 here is CASLGAGRFITWI.

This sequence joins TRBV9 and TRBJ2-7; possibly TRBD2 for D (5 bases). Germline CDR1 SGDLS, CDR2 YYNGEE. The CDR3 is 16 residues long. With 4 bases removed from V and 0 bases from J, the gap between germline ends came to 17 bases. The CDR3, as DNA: TGTGCCAGCAGCCCAAGGGAGATGGGGAGCTCCTACGAGCAGTACTTC. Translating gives CASSPREMGSSYEQYF.

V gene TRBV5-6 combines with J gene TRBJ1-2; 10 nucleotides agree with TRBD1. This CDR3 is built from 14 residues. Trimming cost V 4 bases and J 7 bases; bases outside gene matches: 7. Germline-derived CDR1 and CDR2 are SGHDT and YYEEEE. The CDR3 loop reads CASSRGQGVVGYTF. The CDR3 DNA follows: TGTGCCAGCAGCCGAGGACAGGGGGTTGTTGGCTACACCTTC.

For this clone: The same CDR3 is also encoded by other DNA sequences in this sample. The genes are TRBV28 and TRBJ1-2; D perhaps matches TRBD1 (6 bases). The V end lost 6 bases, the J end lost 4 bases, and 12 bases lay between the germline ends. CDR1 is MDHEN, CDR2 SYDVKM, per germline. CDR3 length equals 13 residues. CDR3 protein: CASSLGQSYGYTF. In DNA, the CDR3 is TGTGCCAGCAGCCTAGGACAGTCCTATGGCTACACCTTC.

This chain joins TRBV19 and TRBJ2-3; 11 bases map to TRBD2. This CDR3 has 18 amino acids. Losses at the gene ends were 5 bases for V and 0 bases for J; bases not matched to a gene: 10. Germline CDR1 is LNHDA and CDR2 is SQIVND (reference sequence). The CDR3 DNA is TGTGCCAGTAGTCTTCGGACTAGCGGGTTCTCTAGCACAGATACGCAGTATTTT. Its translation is CASSLRTSGFSSTDTQYF. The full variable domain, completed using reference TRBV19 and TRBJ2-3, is DGGITQSPKYLFRKEGQNVTLSCEQNLNHDAMYWYRQDPGQGLRLIYYSQIVNDFQKGDIAEGYSVSREKKESFPLTVTSAQKNPTAFYLCASSLRTSGFSSTDTQYFGPGTRLTVL.

CDR3 amino acids: CASSSGLANQPQHF. CDR3 nucleotides: TGTGCCAGTAGTTCGGGACTAGCGAATCAGCCCCAGCATTTT. The chain couples TRBV19 to TRBJ1-5; TRBD1 is a possible D gene (5 bases). Germline V CDR1 and CDR2: LNHDA, SQIVND (reference sequence). The CDR3 length is 14 residues. V was shortened by 5 bases and J by 4 bases, with 12 bases between the two germline ends.

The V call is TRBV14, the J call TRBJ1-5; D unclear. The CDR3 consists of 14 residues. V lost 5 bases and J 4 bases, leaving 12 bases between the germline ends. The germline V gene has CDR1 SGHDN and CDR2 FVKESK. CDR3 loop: CASSGSGTNQPQHF. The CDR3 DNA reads TGTGCCAGCAGCGGATCAGGAACTAATCAGCCCCAGCATTTT.

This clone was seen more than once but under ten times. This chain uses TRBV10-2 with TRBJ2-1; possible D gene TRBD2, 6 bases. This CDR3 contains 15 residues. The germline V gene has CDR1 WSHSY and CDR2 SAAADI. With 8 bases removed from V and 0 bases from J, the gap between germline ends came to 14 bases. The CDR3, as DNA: TGCGCCAGCGGTTTGGGGGGTCACTCCTACAATGAGCAGTTCTTC. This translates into CASGLGGHSYNEQFF.

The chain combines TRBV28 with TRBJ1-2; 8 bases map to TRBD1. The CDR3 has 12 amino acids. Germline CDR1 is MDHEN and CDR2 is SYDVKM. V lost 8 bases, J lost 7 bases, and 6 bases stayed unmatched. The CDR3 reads CASWDRPVGYTF. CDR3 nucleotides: TGTGCCAGCTGGGACAGGCCGGTTGGCTACACCTTC.

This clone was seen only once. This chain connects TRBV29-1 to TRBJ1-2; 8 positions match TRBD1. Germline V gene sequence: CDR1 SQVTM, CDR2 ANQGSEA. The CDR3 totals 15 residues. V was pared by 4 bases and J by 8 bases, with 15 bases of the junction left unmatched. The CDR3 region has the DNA TGCAGCGTTGTCCTGACAGGGGTTTACCTTAGCGGCTACACCTTC. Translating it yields CSVVLTGVYLSGYTF.

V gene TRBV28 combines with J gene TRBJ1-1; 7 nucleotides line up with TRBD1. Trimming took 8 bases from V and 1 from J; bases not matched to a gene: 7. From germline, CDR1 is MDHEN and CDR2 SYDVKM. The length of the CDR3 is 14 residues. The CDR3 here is CASGTGTENTEAFF. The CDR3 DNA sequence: TGTGCCAGCGGGACCGGGACAGAGAACACTGAAGCTTTCTTT.

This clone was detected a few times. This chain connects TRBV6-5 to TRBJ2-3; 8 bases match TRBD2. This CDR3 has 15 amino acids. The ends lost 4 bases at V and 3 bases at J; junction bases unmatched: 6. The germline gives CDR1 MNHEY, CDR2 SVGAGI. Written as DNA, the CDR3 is TGTGCCAGCAGTTTGGGAACTAGCGGAACAGATACGCAGTATTTT. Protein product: CASSLGTSGTDTQYF.

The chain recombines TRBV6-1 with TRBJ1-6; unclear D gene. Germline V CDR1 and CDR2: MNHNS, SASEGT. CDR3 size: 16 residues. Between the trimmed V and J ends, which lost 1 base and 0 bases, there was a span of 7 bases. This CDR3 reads CASSEETSSYNSPLHF. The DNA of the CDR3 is TGTGCCAGCAGTGAAGAAACGAGCTCCTATAATTCACCCCTCCACTTT.